This T cell receptor (beta chain) originates from a study of T cells after yellow fever vaccination. Findings and limits, study-wide: Secondary responses were weaker yet peaked faster, day 5 versus 15.

This clonotype was seen more than once but under ten times. Its antigen remains unknown. Template switching with 5'RACE generated the TCR cDNA and added a universal primer site and UMIs. TCRdb called the 5' RACE reads again in MiXCR, with one record for every CDR3 protein. The profile shows around 500,000 distinct CDR3 sequences, roughly a fifth of them singletons. CDR3 length equals 14 residues. The germline V gene encodes CDR1 SGHVS and CDR2 FQNEAQ. V was cut by 2 bases and J by 2 bases, with 10 bases left in between. The chain links TRBV7-8 to TRBJ2-7; TRBD1 might be the D (7 bases). The clonotype was recovered from a man between 18 and 35 years old who received the YFV17D yellow fever vaccine. This sample comprised PBMCs, obtained less than 25 days after the first yellow fever vaccination. CDR3 residues: CASSLQGEAYEQYF. CDR3 nucleotide sequence: TGTGCCAGCAGCTTACAGGGGGAGGCCTACGAGCAGTACTTC.